These 13 T cell receptor beta chains share one sample of origin, sequenced in a study of blood T cell repertoires in COVID-19. Profiled with immunoSEQ multiplex PCR; TCRdb holds only in-frame clones, not every one. The data show about 240,000 clones, approximately 86% seen once. Sequences were obtained from peripheral blood. All receptors come from a man aged 60-69 years who had recovered from COVID-19.

V gene TRBV7-9 combines with J gene TRBJ2-5; D possibly corresponds to TRBD2 (6 bases). V was trimmed by 1 base and J by 1 base, leaving 10 bases between them. The germline V gene has CDR1 SEHNR and CDR2 FQNEAQ (reference sequence). The CDR3 length is 15 residues. The CDR3 DNA is TGTGCCAGCAGCTTAGTGGAGGGAACCCAAGAGACCCAGTACTTC. This encodes CASSLVEGTQETQYF.

The gene calls are TRBV6-5 and TRBJ1-6, with D maybe TRBD1 (5 bases). CDR1 is MNHEY and CDR2 is SVGAGI in the germline V gene. The V end lost 5 bases, the J end lost 10 bases, and 15 bases lay between the germline ends. The CDR3 extends over 14 amino acids. The CDR3 sequence: CASSRSPGNSPLHF. The CDR3 region has the DNA TGTGCCAGCAGTCGCTCCCCAGGGAACTCACCCCTCCACTTT.

J is TRBJ1-6 and V is TRBV27, with 12 bases fitting TRBD1. This CDR3 is 16 amino acids long. The germline gives CDR1 MNHEY, CDR2 SMNVEV (reference sequence). J was trimmed by 7 bases and V by 5 bases; bases with no gene match: 6. The CDR3 protein is CASSDPGQGANSPLHF. The CDR3 nucleotides read TGTGCCAGCAGTGATCCGGGACAGGGGGCAAATTCACCCCTCCACTTT.

This rearrangement joins TRBV6-5 to TRBJ2-7; 8 nucleotides agree with TRBD2. CDR1 is MNHEY and CDR2 is SVGAGI in the germline V gene. The CDR3 has 15 residues. The trim removed 5 bases at V and 2 bases at J, leaving 8 bases unmatched. Here the CDR3 DNA reads TGTGCCAGCAGTCCCAGCGGGGGAGTTCCCTACGAGCAGTACTTC. Residues: CASSPSGGVPYEQYF.

This clone has just one count. The chain joins TRBV2 to TRBJ1-1; tentatively, D is TRBD1 (6 bases). Germline CDR1 is SNHLY and CDR2 is FYNNEI. This CDR3 contains 13 residues. The germline V and J ends were trimmed by 0 bases and 4 bases, with 6 bases remaining between them. The CDR3 coding sequence is TGTGCCAGCAGTGAAGCAGGGGGCACTGAAGCTTTCTTT. Translated: CASSEAGGTEAFF.

The rearrangement links TRBV5-1 to TRBJ1-5, with D possibly matching TRBD1 (5 bases). Trimming cost V 5 bases and J 0 bases, with 15 bases left between them. From germline, CDR1 is SGHRS and CDR2 YFSETQ. The CDR3 is made up of 16 amino acids. The CDR3 here is CASSAGPGGSNQPQHF. CDR3 in DNA: TGCGCCAGCAGTGCGGGGCCGGGGGGTAGCAATCAGCCCCAGCATTTT.

V usage is TRBV3-1 (or the pseudogene TRBV3-2) and J usage is TRBJ1-2, with 9 nucleotides matching TRBD1. Germline CDR1 and CDR2: LGHDT and YNNKEL (reference sequence). The V gene end was trimmed by 4 bases and the J gene end by 7 bases; junction bases not matched to a gene: 4. The length of the CDR3 is 13 residues. The CDR3 is CASSRDRVFGYTF. The CDR3 bases are TGTGCCAGCAGCCGGGACAGGGTCTTTGGCTACACCTTC.

The chain couples TRBV19 to TRBJ1-4; 9 bases are a match to TRBD1. This CDR3 has 14 amino acids. Trimming removed 4 bases from V and 7 bases from J; junction bases left unmatched: 4. Germline V lookup: CDR1 LNHDA, CDR2 SQIVND (reference sequence). The CDR3 sequence is CASSRTGGVEKLFF. In nucleotides, the CDR3 is TGTGCCAGTAGTAGAACAGGGGGCGTTGAAAAACTGTTTTTT.

The table lists this clone with a count of one. The chain recombines TRBV30 with TRBJ1-4; D is unclear. V was trimmed by 6 bases and J by 0 bases, leaving 11 bases between them. In germline, CDR1 is GTSNPN, CDR2 SVGIG (reference sequence). This CDR3 comprises 14 residues. CDR3 nucleotides: TGTGCCTGTAGAGGAACCGCAACTAATGAAAAACTGTTTTTT. Its protein product is CACRGTATNEKLFF. The full variable domain, with the rest looked up from reference TRBV30 and TRBJ1-4, is SQTIHQWPATLVQPVGSPLSLECTVEGTSNPNLYWYRQAAGRGLQLLFYSVGIGQISSEVPQNLSASRPQDRQFILSSKKLLLSDSGFYLCACRGTATNEKLFFGSGTQLSVL.

This rearrangement joins TRBV7-9 to TRBJ2-7; no reliable D call. V dropped 2 bases and J dropped 5 bases, with 13 bases sitting between them. This CDR3 comprises 14 residues. Germline CDR1 and CDR2: SEHNR and FQNEAQ (reference sequence). CDR3 nucleotide sequence: TGTGCCAGCAGCTTAACCCGGGTTGGTGACGAGCAGTACGTC. Protein: CASSLTRVGDEQYV.

The chain uses TRBV18 and TRBJ1-3; D gene ambiguous. The CDR3 consists of 13 residues. Germline CDR1 and CDR2: KGHSH and LQKENI. The V end lost 3 bases, the J end lost 8 bases, and 11 bases lay between the germline ends. The CDR3 DNA follows: TGTGCCAGCTCACCCCCGGGGAGAGACACCATATATTTT. Protein: CASSPPGRDTIYF.

This chain joins TRBV5-1 and TRBJ1-5; TRBD1 is a possible D gene (6 bases). This CDR3 is 15 amino acids long. Per the germline V gene, CDR1 is SGHRS and CDR2 is YFSETQ. The V gene lost 0 bases and the J gene lost 3 bases, with 10 bases spanning the gap. The CDR3 protein is CASSLGDRNNQPQHF. CDR3 bases: TGCGCCAGCAGCTTGGGAGACAGGAACAATCAGCCCCAGCATTTT.

The CDR3 DNA sequence: TGTGCCAGCGACTTAGACTCTGGAAACACCATATATTTT. This translates into CASDLDSGNTIYF. The chain carries TRBV12-3 or TRBV12-4 and TRBJ1-3; D gene unclear. The CDR3 contains 13 residues. Trimming stripped 8 bases from V and 0 bases from J, with 8 bases between.